Listed below are T cell receptor beta chains from one sample, sequenced in a study of radiotherapy plus CTLA-4 blockade in lung cancer. Method: immunoSEQ multiplex PCR; TCRdb's copy keeps in-frame clones and lacks some. The table lists 80,000 to 95,000 clones, around 83% of them singletons, with just over 0.8% in the top ten. This sample comprised peripheral blood, obtained from a patient treated with radiotherapy plus ipilimumab. These receptors were obtained from a human donor with non-small cell lung cancer who had stable disease on radiotherapy plus ipilimumab. The conserved cysteine and the conserved F or W are not part of the CDR3 here. The order of the fields is V gene, D gene, CDR3 protein. D genes are given only for firm matches.

TRBV13 TRBD2 ASSLTSGRPTEQY
TRBV6-5 NA ASSTTGYGYT
TRBV7-3 TRBD2 ASSLLAGGPNEQF
TRBV9 TRBD1 ASSAGGNIQY
TRBV18 NA ASSPRQGDTEAF
TRBV5-1 TRBD1 ASSSGQGLYEQY
TRBV10-3 TRBD2 AMGLAGGLDTQY
TRBV5-1 TRBD2 ASSTVLAKDTQY
TRBV7-8 NA ASSPAPNQPQH
TRBV7-9 TRBD1 ASSFQGVSYEQY
TRBV7-8 NA ASSPKEGFRFGYT
TRBV27 TRBD2 ASRDLAGSTDTQY
TRBV7-2 NA ASSLELQYEQY
TRBV30 NA AWDKRVYNTEAF
TRBV4-1 NA ASSQTGPSGTDTQY
TRBV30 TRBD1 AWSGTGGGSGNTIY
TRBV28 TRBD1 ASSFPGGRSQPQH
TRBV27 NA ASSSHYEQY
TRBV19 TRBD2 ASSIDGRRAGELF
TRBV10-3 NA AISESDWEQPQH
TRBV30 NA AWRGRANYGYT
TRBV5-1 TRBD1 ASSRGQVPSSYEQY
TRBV7-6 TRBD1 ASSLGGQGSEQF
TRBV7-6 NA ASSLVAGSKRDYEQY
TRBV2 TRBD1 ASRRDSSEKLF
TRBV5-1 NA ASSSRETQY
TRBV21-1 NA ASSTDRNTGELF
TRBV6-6 NA ASEGGDGGRGEQY
TRBV9 TRBD2 ASSVAGGLSYEQY
TRBV30 TRBD1 AWRKTGNLQPQH
TRBV4-2 NA ASSQTGGDSPLH
TRBV5-1 TRBD1 ASSLRGQGIVNEQF
TRBV9 NA ASSPNTGELF
TRBV7-9 NA ASSLVQVEGNQPQH
TRBV7-9 TRBD1 ASSPAGQGDSYEQY
TRBV7-9 TRBD2 ASSGQTSGGEETQY
TRBV27 NA ASSRGIATTGELF
TRBV6-5 TRBD1 ASSSTGFNSPLH
TRBV28 NA ASKSDVYNNPPFGTDTQY
TRBV10-2 NA ASSASIETQY
TRBV6-4 NA ASSWGRPNTEAF
TRBV28 NA ASSPTMNTEAF
TRBV28 NA ASISDYRTDTQY
TRBV7-6 TRBD1 ASSLATGTGPGYT
TRBV9 NA ASSVGGGEQF